The 12 T cell receptor beta chains reported below all come from one sample, sequenced in a study of CD8 T cells in ankylosing spondylitis. TCRdb processed the 5' RACE reads anew with MiXCR; each CDR3 protein has one entry. The table shows about 220,000 distinct CDR3 sequences, with roughly 24% occurring only once. The sequencing input was blood, either unsorted or a sorted T cell fraction (not recorded which). Source of these receptors: a male donor with ankylosing spondylitis or in good health (not recorded which).

The chain combines TRBV20-1 with TRBJ2-5; 8 bases fit TRBD2. The germline CDR1 and CDR2 sequences are DFQATT and SNEGSKA (reference sequence). J was trimmed by 2 bases and V by 6 bases; bases with no gene match: 8. CDR3 size: 14 residues. CDR3 nucleotide sequence: TGCAGTGCACGCGCGACTAGCGAACAAGAGACCCAGTACTTC. It codes for CSARATSEQETQYF.

This clonotype was seen a handful of times. V and J are TRBV29-1 and TRBJ2-1, with TRBD2 matching 8 bases. Trimming removed 4 bases from V and 1 base from J; junction bases left unmatched: 9. Germline-derived CDR1 and CDR2 are SQVTM and ANQGSEA. The CDR3 contains 16 residues. This CDR3 is CSVAVSGKGSYNEQFF. The CDR3 DNA follows: TGCAGCGTTGCGGTTAGCGGGAAGGGTTCCTACAATGAGCAGTTCTTC.

The sample holds many counts of this clonotype. This rearrangement joins TRBV5-1 to TRBJ2-3, with a possible D match to TRBD2 (5 bases). V gave up 3 bases and J gave up 2 bases, with 7 bases separating them. The CDR3 totals 13 residues. The germline V gene has CDR1 SGHRS and CDR2 YFSETQ. As DNA, the CDR3 is TGCGCCAGCAGCTCCGGGGACACAGATACGCAGTATTTT. This translates into CASSSGDTDTQYF.

The chain joins TRBV12-3 or TRBV12-4 to TRBJ1-6; no definite D call. This CDR3 has 14 residues. V shed 4 bases and J shed 7 bases, with 11 bases lying between them. The CDR3 spells CASSSALNNSPLHF. CDR3 bases: TGTGCCAGCAGTTCAGCATTGAACAATTCACCCCTCCACTTT.

A word on this clonotype: A read error may produce the germline difference seen at one junction end. This chain connects TRBV20-1 to TRBJ2-7, with 15 bases that match TRBD2. Germline values: CDR1 DFQATT, CDR2 SNEGSKA (reference sequence). CDR3 length equals 11 residues. CDR3 in DNA: TGCAGTGCTGCGGGACTAGCGGGAGGCAACTTC. Translated: CSAAGLAGGNF.

The table lists this clonotype with many counts. The chain uses TRBV5-1 and TRBJ1-1; D might be TRBD1 (6 bases). Germline V CDR1 and CDR2: SGHRS, YFSETQ. The CDR3 contains 14 residues. V gave up 7 bases and J gave up 4 bases, with 17 bases separating them. The CDR3 sequence is CASSPRGQITEAFF. The CDR3 coding sequence is TGCGCCAGCTCCCCCAGGGGTCAGATCACTGAAGCTTTCTTT.

As regards this clonotype: Given a much more abundant clone one base away, this may be a read error. The chain employs TRBV4-1 and TRBJ2-7; 8 bases agree with TRBD1. The V gene's germline CDR1 is MGHRA and CDR2 YSYEKL. The CDR3 has 16 residues. CDR3 protein: CASSQDNRGSSYVQYF. The CDR3 DNA sequence: TGCGCCAGCAGCCAAGATAACAGGGGGAGCTCCTACGTGCAGTACTTC.

V and J are TRBV20-1 and TRBJ2-7; 10 bases are shared with TRBD2. The junction had 11 bases not matched to a gene; V was cut back by 5 bases and J by 7 bases. This CDR3 is built from 14 residues. From germline, CDR1 is DFQATT and CDR2 SNEGSKA (reference sequence). CDR3 in DNA: TGCAGTGCTTTACTAGCGGGATCCTCGGGGGAGCAGTACTTC. Its protein is CSALLAGSSGEQYF.

This clonotype was detected many times. This chain links TRBV7-8 with TRBJ2-1; TRBD1 aligns across 11 bases. Germline V gives CDR1 SGHVS, CDR2 FQNEAQ. V shed 10 bases, J shed 12 bases, and the junction held 11 bases outside the gene matches. The CDR3 is 13 amino acids. The CDR3 DNA reads as TGTGCCATTTGGACAGGGGGCCTACAATCGCAGTTCTTC. Encoded protein: CAIWTGGLQSQFF.

This chain's CDR3 is CAISESTGTNYGYTF. The CDR3 nucleotides are TGTGCCATCAGTGAGTCGACAGGAACTAACTATGGCTACACCTTC. This sequence joins TRBV10-3 and TRBJ1-2; D might be TRBD1 (6 bases). This CDR3 contains 15 residues. CDR1 is ENHRY and CDR2 is SYGVKD in the germline V gene. The V gene lost 0 bases and the J gene lost 0 bases, with 8 bases spanning the gap.

The chain links TRBV20-1 to TRBJ1-2; D perhaps matches TRBD1 (5 bases). The germline gives CDR1 DFQATT, CDR2 SNEGSKA (reference sequence). Deletions cut 1 base from V and 3 bases from J, with 15 bases between. This CDR3 has 15 residues. CDR3 DNA sequence: TGCAGTGCTAGAGTCCAAGGTCAGGGATACTATGGCTACACCTTC. It encodes CSARVQGQGYYGYTF.

This clonotype showed up just a few times. The J gene is TRBJ2-3, the V gene TRBV15; a possible D gene is TRBD1 (6 bases). Germline V gene sequence: CDR1 LNHNV, CDR2 YYDKDF (reference sequence). Trimming shortened V by 0 bases and J by 4 bases, and 17 bases separated the two germline ends. The CDR3 length is 17 residues. The CDR3 DNA is TGTGCCACCAGCAGAGATGGGTACAGGGCTTCGGCAGATACGCAGTATTTT. It specifies CATSRDGYRASADTQYF.